Reported below is one T cell receptor beta chain. This sample is part of a study of immune cell composition in non-small cell lung cancer. Some clones are missing from TCRdb's copy, which holds only in-frame ones; the method was immunoSEQ multiplex PCR. The table has around 3,400 clones, 60% to 75% seen once. Normal lung was sampled as far from the tumour as possible, at least 3 cm. V lost 0 bases and J 4 bases, leaving 17 bases between the germline ends. The CDR3 has 17 amino acids. Germline V CDR1 and CDR2: SGHTA, FQGNSA. The chain couples TRBV7-2 to TRBJ2-3; weak D call: TRBD2 (7 bases). This clonotype was obtained from a human donor with non-small cell lung cancer. The material sequenced was non-adjacent lung tissue. The CDR3 bases are TGTGCCAGCAGCTTAGCGCCGGGGGGCTCTGGTTCAGATACGCAGTATTTT. Amino acids: CASSLAPGGSGSDTQYF. Together with reference TRBV7-2 and TRBJ2-3, the CDR3 gives the full variable domain: GAGVSQSPSNKVTEKGKDVELRCDPISGHTALYWYRQSLGQGLEFLIYFQGNSAPDKSGLPSDRFSAERTGGSVSTLTIQRTQQEDSAVYLCASSLAPGGSGSDTQYFGPGTRLTVL.